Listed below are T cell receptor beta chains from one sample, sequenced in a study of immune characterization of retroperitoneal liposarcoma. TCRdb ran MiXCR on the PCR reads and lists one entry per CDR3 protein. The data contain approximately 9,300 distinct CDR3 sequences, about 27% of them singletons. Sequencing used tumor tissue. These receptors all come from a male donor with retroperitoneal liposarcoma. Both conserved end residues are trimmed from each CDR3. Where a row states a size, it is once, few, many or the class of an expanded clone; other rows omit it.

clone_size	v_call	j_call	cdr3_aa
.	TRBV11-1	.	ASSSRDDETQY
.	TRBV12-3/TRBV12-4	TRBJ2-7	ASSSKPGGVAYEQY
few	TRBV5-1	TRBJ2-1	ASSFGARLVWHNEQF
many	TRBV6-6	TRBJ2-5	ASSYSIGEGAETQY
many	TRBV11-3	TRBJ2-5	ASSATLRGRGIPSTQY
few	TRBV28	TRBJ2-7	ASNPTGSSYEQY
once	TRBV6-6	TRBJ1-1	ASRVPGQGSDTEAF
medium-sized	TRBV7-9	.	ASSPGARSSYNEQY
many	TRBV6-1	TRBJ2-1	ASSLPHGMTYEQF
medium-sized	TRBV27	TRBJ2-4	ASSLGSGPKGGKNIQY
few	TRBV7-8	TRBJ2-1	ASSLSRRVTVLVSETQF
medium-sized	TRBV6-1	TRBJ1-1	ASTSGTPNTEAF
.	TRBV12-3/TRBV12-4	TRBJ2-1	ASSYDTRSYNEQF
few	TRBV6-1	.	ASSETVFSYEQY
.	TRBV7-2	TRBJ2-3	ASSLAADTQY
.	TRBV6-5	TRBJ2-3	ASSTSAGQGADTQY
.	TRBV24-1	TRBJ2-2	ATSVKGAGELF
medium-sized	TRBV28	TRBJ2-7	ASTGAYEQY
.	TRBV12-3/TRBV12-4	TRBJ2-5	ASSLTTKETQY
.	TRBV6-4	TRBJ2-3	ASSEWSTDTQY
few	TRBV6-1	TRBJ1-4	ASSGQGRNEKLF
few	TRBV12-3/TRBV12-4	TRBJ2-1	ASKVGTGLYEQF
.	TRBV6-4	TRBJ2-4	ASSDDNYNEQY
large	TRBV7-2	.	ASSSRGVYNEQY
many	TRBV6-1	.	ASSDTEAYQETQF
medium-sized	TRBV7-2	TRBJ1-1	ASSPLRQGGGAF
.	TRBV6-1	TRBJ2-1	ASRFTGQYRYEQF
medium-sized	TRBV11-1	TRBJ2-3	ASSPLAGSTDTQY
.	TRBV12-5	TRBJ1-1	ASALGTANTEAF
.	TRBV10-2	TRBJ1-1	ASSAGQQVTTNTEAF
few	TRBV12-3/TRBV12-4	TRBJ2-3	ASSPWTRDGTQY
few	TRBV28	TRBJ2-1	ASSLMGTSGGASYNEQF
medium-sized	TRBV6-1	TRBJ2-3	ASETSGGDTQY
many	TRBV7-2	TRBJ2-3	ASNMEGASDTQY
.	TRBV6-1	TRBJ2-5	ASGPSAKQY
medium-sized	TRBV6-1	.	ASIIGTSYNEQY
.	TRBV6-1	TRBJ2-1	ASRTSPYNEQF
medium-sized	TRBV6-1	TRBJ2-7	ASSEYNWGQGSYEQY
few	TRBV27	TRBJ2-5	ASKDYQETQY
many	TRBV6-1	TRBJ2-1	ASSETQGHYNEQF
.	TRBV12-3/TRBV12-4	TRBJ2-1	ASSFRQGAGQETQF
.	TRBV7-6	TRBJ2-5	ASSPAGASSLQETQY
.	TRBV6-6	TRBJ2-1	ASSYLGLAGGKETQF
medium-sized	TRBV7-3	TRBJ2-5	ASSWLGQQGETQY
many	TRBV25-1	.	ASMGYGGVDGEQY
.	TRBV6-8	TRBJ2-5	ASRRTYLQETQY
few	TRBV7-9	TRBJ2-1	ASSLVSYNEQF
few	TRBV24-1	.	ATSDLDKETQF
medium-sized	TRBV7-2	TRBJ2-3	ASSSLSGPTYTQY
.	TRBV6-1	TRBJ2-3	ASRFSGGYTDTQY
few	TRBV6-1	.	ASSARRAVHSYNEQY
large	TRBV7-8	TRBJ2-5	ASSLSVETGGVQY
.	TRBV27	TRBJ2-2	ASTGQNTGELF
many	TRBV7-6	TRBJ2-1	ASSLGQGSSYEQF
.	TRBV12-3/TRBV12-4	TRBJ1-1	ASSLKGNTEAF